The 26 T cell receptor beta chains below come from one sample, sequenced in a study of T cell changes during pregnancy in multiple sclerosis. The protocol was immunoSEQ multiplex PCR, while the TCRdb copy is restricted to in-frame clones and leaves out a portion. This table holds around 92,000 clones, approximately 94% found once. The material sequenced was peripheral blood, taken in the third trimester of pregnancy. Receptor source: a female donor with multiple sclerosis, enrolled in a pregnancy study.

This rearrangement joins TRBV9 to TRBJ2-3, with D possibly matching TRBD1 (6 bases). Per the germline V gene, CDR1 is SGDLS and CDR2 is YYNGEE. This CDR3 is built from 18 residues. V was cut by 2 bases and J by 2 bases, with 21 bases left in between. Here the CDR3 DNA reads TGTGCCAGCAGCGTCTCGCCCGGACCGACAGGAACCACAGATACGCAGTATTTT. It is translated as CASSVSPGPTGTTDTQYF.

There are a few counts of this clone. The CDR3 spells CASSAQGSTNTEAFF. The CDR3 DNA sequence: TGTGCCAGTAGTGCCCAGGGGTCAACGAACACTGAAGCTTTCTTT. The V gene is TRBV19, the J gene TRBJ1-1; TRBD1 is a possible D gene (6 bases). Trimming left V 5 bases short and J 1 base short, with 14 bases between. Per the germline V gene, CDR1 is LNHDA and CDR2 is SQIVND (reference sequence). CDR3 size: 15 residues. Full variable domain (missing parts from reference TRBV19 and TRBJ1-1): DGGITQSPKYLFRKEGQNVTLSCEQNLNHDAMYWYRQDPGQGLRLIYYSQIVNDFQKGDIAEGYSVSREKKESFPLTVTSAQKNPTAFYLCASSAQGSTNTEAFFGQGTRLTVV.

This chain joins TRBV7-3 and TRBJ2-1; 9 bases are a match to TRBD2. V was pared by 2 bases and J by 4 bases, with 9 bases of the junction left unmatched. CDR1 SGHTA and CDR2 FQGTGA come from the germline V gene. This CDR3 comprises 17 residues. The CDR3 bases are TGTGCCAGCAGCTTAGGGGGCGGGAGGGCCACTTACAATGAGCAGTTCTTC. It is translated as CASSLGGGRATYNEQFF.

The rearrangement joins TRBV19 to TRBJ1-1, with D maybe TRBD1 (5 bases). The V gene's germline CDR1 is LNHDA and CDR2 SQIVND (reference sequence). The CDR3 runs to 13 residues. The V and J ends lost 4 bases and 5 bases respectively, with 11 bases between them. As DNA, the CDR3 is TGTGCCAGTAGTAGGCGGGGCGGGACTGAAGCTTTCTTT. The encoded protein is CASSRRGGTEAFF.

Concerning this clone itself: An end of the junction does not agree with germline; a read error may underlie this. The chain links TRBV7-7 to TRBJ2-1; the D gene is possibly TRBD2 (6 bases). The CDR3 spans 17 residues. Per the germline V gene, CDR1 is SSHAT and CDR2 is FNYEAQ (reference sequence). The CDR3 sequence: CASSLGPGGGVASEQFF. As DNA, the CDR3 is TGTGCTAGCAGCTTAGGTCCAGGTGGCGGGGTTGCAAGTGAGCAGTTCTTC.

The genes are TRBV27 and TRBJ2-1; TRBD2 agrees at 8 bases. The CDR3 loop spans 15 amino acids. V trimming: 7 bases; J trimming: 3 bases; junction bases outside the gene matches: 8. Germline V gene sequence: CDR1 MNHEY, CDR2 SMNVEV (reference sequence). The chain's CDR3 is CASTQGLAGYNEQFF. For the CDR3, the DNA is TGTGCCAGCACCCAGGGTCTAGCGGGCTACAATGAGCAGTTCTTC.

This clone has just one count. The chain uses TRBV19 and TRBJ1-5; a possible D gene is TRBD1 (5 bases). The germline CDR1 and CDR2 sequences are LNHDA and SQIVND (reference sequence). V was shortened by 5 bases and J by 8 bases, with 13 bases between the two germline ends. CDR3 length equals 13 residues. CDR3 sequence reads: CASSQGVREPQHF. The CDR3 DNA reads TGTGCCAGTAGTCAAGGCGTCAGGGAGCCCCAGCATTTT.

The CDR3 reads CASSHAIGGDNQETQYF. The CDR3 DNA reads as TGCGCCAGCAGCCATGCAATCGGGGGGGACAACCAAGAGACCCAGTACTTC. The rearrangement joins TRBV4-3 to TRBJ2-5; 8 bases map to TRBD2. Germline CDR1 reads LGHNA; CDR2 reads YSLEER. This CDR3 is 17 amino acids long. V was clipped by 3 bases and J by 0 bases; unmatched bases: 9.

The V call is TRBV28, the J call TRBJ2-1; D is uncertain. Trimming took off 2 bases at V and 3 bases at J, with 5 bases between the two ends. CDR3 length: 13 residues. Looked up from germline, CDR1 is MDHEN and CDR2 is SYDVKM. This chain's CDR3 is CASSLPGYNEQFF. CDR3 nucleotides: TGTGCCAGCAGTTTACCGGGCTACAATGAGCAGTTCTTC.

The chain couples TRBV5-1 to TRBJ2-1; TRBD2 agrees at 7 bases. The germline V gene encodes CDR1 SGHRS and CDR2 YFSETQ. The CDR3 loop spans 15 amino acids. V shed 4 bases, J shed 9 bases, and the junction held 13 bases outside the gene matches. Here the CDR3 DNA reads TGCGCCAGCAGCACCCCTGGCGGGAGAGGAAGTGAGCAGTTCTTC. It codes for CASSTPGGRGSEQFF.

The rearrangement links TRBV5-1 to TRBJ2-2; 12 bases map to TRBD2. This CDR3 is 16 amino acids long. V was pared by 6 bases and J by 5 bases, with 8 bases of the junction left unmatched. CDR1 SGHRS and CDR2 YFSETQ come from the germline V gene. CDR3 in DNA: TGCGCCAGCATCTCCGGACTAGCGGGAAGTACCGGGGAGCTGTTTTTT. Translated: CASISGLAGSTGELFF.

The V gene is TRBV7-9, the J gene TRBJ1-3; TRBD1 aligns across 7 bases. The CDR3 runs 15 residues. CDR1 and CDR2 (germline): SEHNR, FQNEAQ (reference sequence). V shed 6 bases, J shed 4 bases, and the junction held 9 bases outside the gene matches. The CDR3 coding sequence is TGTGCCAGCAGTTACGACAGGGTGGTAGGAAACACCATATATTTT. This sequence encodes CASSYDRVVGNTIYF.

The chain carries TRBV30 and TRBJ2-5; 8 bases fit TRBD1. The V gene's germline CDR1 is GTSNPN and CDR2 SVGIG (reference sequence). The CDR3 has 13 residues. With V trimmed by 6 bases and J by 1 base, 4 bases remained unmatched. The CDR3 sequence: CACGQGGQETQYF. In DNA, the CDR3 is TGTGCCTGTGGACAGGGTGGCCAAGAGACCCAGTACTTC.

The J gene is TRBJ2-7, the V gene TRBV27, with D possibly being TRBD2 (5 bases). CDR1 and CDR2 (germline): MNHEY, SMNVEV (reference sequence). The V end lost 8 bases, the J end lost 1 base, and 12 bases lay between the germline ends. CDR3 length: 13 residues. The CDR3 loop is CASRRGKSYEQYF. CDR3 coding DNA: TGTGCCAGCCGCCGGGGTAAATCCTACGAGCAGTACTTC.

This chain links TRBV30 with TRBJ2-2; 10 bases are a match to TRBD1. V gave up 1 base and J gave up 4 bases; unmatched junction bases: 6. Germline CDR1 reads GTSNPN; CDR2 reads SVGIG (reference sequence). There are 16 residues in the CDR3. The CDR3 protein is CAWSDGTGAITGELFF. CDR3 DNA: TGTGCCTGGAGTGATGGGACAGGGGCCATCACCGGGGAGCTGTTTTTT.

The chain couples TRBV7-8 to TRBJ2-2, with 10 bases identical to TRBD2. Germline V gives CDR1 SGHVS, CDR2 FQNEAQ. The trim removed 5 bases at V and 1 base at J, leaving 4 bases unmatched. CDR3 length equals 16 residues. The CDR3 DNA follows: TGTGCCAGCAGCGTTAGGACTAGCGGGAACACCGGGGAGCTGTTTTTT. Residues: CASSVRTSGNTGELFF.

The CDR3 protein is CASSPGRGGNNEQFF. In DNA form, the CDR3 reads TGTGCCAGCAGCCCCGGACGGGGAGGGAACAATGAGCAGTTCTTC. V is TRBV11-3 and J is TRBJ2-1; 7 nucleotides line up with TRBD2. V gave up 5 bases and J gave up 5 bases; unmatched junction bases: 9. The CDR3 sequence is 15 residues long. CDR1 and CDR2 (germline): SGHNT, YENEEA.

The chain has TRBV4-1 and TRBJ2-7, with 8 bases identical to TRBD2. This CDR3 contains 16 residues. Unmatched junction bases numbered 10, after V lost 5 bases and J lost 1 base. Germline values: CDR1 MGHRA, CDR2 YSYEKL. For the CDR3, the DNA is TGCGCCAGCAGCTACGGGGGGGGTTTGGGATCCTACGAGCAGTACTTC. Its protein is CASSYGGGLGSYEQYF.

This chain's CDR3 is CASSYGYPGEQYF. Written as DNA, the CDR3 is TGTGCCAGCAGTTACGGTTATCCGGGCGAGCAGTACTTC. V and J are TRBV6-5 and TRBJ2-7; D not certain. Trimming stripped 2 bases from V and 6 bases from J, with 11 bases between. This CDR3 has 13 residues. Germline V gene sequence: CDR1 MNHEY, CDR2 SVGAGI.

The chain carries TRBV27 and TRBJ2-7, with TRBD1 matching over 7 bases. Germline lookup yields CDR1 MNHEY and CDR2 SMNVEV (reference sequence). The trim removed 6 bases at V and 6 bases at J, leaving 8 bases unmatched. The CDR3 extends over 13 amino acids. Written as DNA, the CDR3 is TGTGCCAGCAGACCCGGACAGGTGGGCGAGCAGTACTTC. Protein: CASRPGQVGEQYF.

CDR3 DNA: TGTGCCAGCAGCTTAGCGGGAGGGCCCGGCCACAATGAGCAGTTCTTC. Amino acid sequence: CASSLAGGPGHNEQFF. V and J are TRBV13 and TRBJ2-1, with 8 bases aligning to TRBD2. Germline lookup yields CDR1 PRHDT and CDR2 FYEKMQ (reference sequence). The J segment lost 5 bases and the V segment lost 1 base, leaving 7 bases of the junction unmatched. The length of the CDR3 is 16 residues.

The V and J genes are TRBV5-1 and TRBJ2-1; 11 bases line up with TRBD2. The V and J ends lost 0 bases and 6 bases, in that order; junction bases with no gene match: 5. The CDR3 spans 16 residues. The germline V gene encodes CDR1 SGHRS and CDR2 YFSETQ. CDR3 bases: TGCGCCAGCAGCTTGGGTAGTCTAGCGGGAGGCAATGAGCAGTTCTTC. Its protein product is CASSLGSLAGGNEQFF. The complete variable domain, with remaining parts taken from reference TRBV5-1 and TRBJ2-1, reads KAGVTQTPRYLIKTRGQQVTLSCSPISGHRSVSWYQQTPGQGLQFLFEYFSETQRNKGNFPGRFSGRQFSNSRSEMNVSTLELGDSALYLCASSLGSLAGGNEQFFGPGTRLTVL.

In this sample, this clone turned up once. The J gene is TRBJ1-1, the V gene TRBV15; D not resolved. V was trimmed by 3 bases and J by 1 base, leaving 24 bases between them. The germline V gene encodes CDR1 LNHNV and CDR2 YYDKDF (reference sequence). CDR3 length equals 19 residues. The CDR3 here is CATSSSIMGWVRGNTEAFF. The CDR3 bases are TGTGCCACCAGCAGTAGCATCATGGGTTGGGTTAGAGGGAACACTGAAGCTTTCTTT.

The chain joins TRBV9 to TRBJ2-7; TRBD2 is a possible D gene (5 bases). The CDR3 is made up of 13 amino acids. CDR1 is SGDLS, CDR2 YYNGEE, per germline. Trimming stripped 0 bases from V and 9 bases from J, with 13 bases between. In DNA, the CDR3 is TGTGCCAGCAGCGTAGCTGTTGGAGCGGTGCAGTACTTC. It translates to CASSVAVGAVQYF.

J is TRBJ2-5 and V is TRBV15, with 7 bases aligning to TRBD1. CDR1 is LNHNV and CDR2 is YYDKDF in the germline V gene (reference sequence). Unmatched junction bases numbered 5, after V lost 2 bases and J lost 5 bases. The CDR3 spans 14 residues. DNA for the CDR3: TGTGCCACCAGCAGACAGACAGGGAGTGAGACCCAGTACTTC. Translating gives CATSRQTGSETQYF.

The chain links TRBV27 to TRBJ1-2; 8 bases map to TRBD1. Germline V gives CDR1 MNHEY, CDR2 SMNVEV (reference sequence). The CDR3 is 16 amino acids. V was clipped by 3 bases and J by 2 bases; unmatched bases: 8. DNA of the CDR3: TGTGCCAGCAGTTTGAATGGACAGGGTATGAACTATGGCTACACCTTC. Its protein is CASSLNGQGMNYGYTF.